A selection of T cell receptor beta chains follows, all from one sample in a study of T-cell memory formation after mild COVID-19. TCRdb fed the 5' RACE reads into MiXCR, producing one record per CDR3 protein. The sample comprises some 110,000 distinct CDR3 sequences, 9.5% to 15% of which are singletons, and 25% to 35% rests with the top ten. The sequencing input was PBMCs or a T cell subset sorted from them (not recorded which). The source of these receptors is an adult woman who had mild COVID-19 (a few samples of this study predate the infection). Cell type and time point are not known. The CDR3 runs from the conserved cysteine through the conserved F or W. A D gene is named only where the DNA matches it firmly. Size tells how often a clone was seen (once, few, many) or the class of an expanded clone, and some rows leave it out.

clone_size	d_call	v_call	j_call	cdr3_aa	cdr3_nt
-	-	TRBV7-9	TRBJ2-1	CASRSGQGPSYNEQFF	TGTGCCAGCAGGAGTGGCCAGGGCCCTTCCTACAATGAGCAGTTCTTC
few	-	TRBV29-1	TRBJ2-1	CSVVRDSDNEQFF	TGCAGCGTCGTCCGGGACTCCGACAATGAGCAGTTCTTC
few	-	TRBV27	TRBJ2-7	CASSATPSYEQYF	TGTGCCAGCAGCGCGACACCTTCCTACGAGCAGTACTTC
few	TRBD1	TRBV7-6	TRBJ2-1	CASSSRQGPAEQFF	TGTGCCAGCAGCTCGAGACAGGGCCCGGCGGAGCAGTTCTTC
-	-	TRBV9	TRBJ2-7	CASSVGVSELFEQYF	TGTGCCAGCAGCGTAGGGGTGAGTGAGTTGTTCGAGCAGTACTTC
-	-	TRBV6-2/TRBV6-3	TRBJ2-1	CAVPPHPLGGSYNEQFF	TGTGCCGTCCCCCCACATCCTCTCGGGGGCTCCTACAATGAGCAGTTCTTC
many	-	TRBV5-1	TRBJ2-1	CASSLGTDWYNEQFF	TGCGCCAGCAGCTTGGGGACAGACTGGTACAATGAGCAGTTCTTC
many	-	TRBV13	TRBJ2-1	CASSLGRANEQFF	TGTGCCAGCAGCTTAGGCAGGGCTAATGAGCAGTTCTTC
-	-	TRBV18	TRBJ2-1	CASSPTTGSYNEQFF	TGTGCCAGCTCACCCACCACGGGCTCCTACAATGAGCAGTTCTTC
few	-	TRBV10-3	TRBJ2-7	CAISDDSYEQYF	TGTGCCATCAGCGACGACTCCTACGAGCAGTACTTC
many	TRBD1	TRBV4-1	TRBJ2-2	CASSQKPPGGLYGELFF	TGCGCCAGCAGCCAAAAACCCCCAGGGGGCTTGTATGGGGAGCTGTTTTTT
-	-	TRBV5-6	TRBJ1-2	CASTLGGPYGYTF	TGTGCCAGCACCCTCGGGGGGCCTTATGGCTACACCTTC
few	-	TRBV11-3	TRBJ2-3	CASSPRGAGDASTDTQYF	TGTGCCAGCAGCCCTCGGGGAGCGGGTGATGCTAGCACAGATACGCAGTATTTT
-	-	TRBV11-2	TRBJ2-7	CASNNYRVNEQYF	TGTGCCAGCAACAATTACAGGGTCAACGAGCAGTACTTC
-	-	TRBV6-5	TRBJ2-7	CASSYSGGEQYF	TGTGCCAGCAGTTACTCGGGGGGCGAGCAGTACTTC
-	TRBD1	TRBV6-5	TRBJ2-7	CASSYSGQGGYEQYF	TGTGCCAGCAGTTACTCGGGACAGGGGGGCTACGAGCAGTACTTC
few	-	TRBV20-1	TRBJ2-1	CSATTAGSDEQFF	TGCAGTGCGACTACTGCGGGGAGCGATGAGCAGTTCTTC